Below, 5 T cell receptor beta chains from the same sample are listed, as sequenced in a study of T cell changes during pregnancy in multiple sclerosis. Sequenced by immunoSEQ multiplex PCR; TCRdb stores in-frame clones only, minus some. The sample shows about 83,000 clones, around 96% of them seen only once. Sequences were derived from peripheral blood, sampled in the second trimester of pregnancy. Receptors were obtained from a female donor with multiple sclerosis, enrolled in a pregnancy study.

The V call is TRBV10-3, the J call TRBJ1-3, with D possibly matching TRBD1 (5 bases). In germline, CDR1 is ENHRY, CDR2 SYGVKD. The CDR3 contains 14 residues. Trimming left V 2 bases short and J 0 bases short, with 5 bases between. DNA for the CDR3: TGTGCCATCAGTGAGGACAGCTCTGGAAACACCATATATTTT. The encoded protein is CAISEDSSGNTIYF.

The J gene is TRBJ2-4, the V gene TRBV11-2, with D perhaps matching TRBD2 (7 bases). In germline, CDR1 is SGHAT, CDR2 FQNNGV. V lost 2 bases and J 3 bases, leaving 17 bases between the germline ends. The CDR3 runs 17 residues. The DNA for the CDR3 is TGTGCCAGCAGCTTATGGAGCGGGACAAGAGGCAAAAACATTCAGTACTTC. Translation: CASSLWSGTRGKNIQYF.

The genes are TRBV7-9 and TRBJ1-1; D is unclear. Trimming took 5 bases from V and 4 from J, leaving 14 bases between them. The CDR3 extends over 14 amino acids. CDR1 is SEHNR and CDR2 is FQNEAQ in the germline V gene (reference sequence). The CDR3, as DNA: TGTGCCAGCAGCCCCCTCACTGTCGTCACTGAAGCTTTCTTT. Translated, it gives CASSPLTVVTEAFF.

This chain links TRBV7-6 with TRBJ2-7; TRBD1 is a possible D gene (6 bases). Germline CDR1 reads SGHVS; CDR2 reads FNYEAQ. The CDR3 consists of 13 residues. With 1 base removed from V and 5 bases from J, the gap between germline ends came to 9 bases. The CDR3 loop reads CASSLVSGDEQYF. For the CDR3, the DNA is TGTGCCAGCAGCTTAGTGTCAGGGGACGAGCAGTACTTC. Looking up the rest from reference TRBV7-6 and TRBJ2-7 gives the full variable domain: GAGVSQSPRYKVTKRGQDVALRCDPISGHVSLYWYRQALGQGPEFLTYFNYEAQQDKSGLPNDRFSAERPEGSISTLTIQRTEQRDSAMYRCASSLVSGDEQYFGPGTRLTVT.

J is TRBJ2-1 and V is TRBV5-1, with unresolved D. Looked up from germline, CDR1 is SGHRS and CDR2 is YFSETQ. The germline V and J ends were trimmed by 0 bases and 13 bases, with 11 bases remaining between them. The CDR3 loop spans 12 amino acids. Here the CDR3 DNA reads TGCGCCAGCAGCTTGGATGGTAGAATACAGTTCTTC. It translates to CASSLDGRIQFF.